The 2 T cell receptor beta chains given below trace back to one sample, sequenced in a study of response to subunit inactivated influenza vaccine. TCRdb reprocessed the RT-PCR reads with MiXCR, giving one entry per CDR3 protein. The data show about half a million distinct CDR3 sequences, about 10% seen once. The input for sequencing was PBMCs from blood, taken roughly 45 days after vaccination. These receptors were obtained from a man aged 50 to 60 who received an inactivated influenza vaccine.

This clonotype was counted between two and nine times. The rearrangement links TRBV7-3 to TRBJ2-5, with 7 bases that match TRBD2. This CDR3 has 13 amino acids. J was trimmed by 4 bases and V by 4 bases; bases with no gene match: 3. The germline gives CDR1 SGHTA, CDR2 FQGTGA. The CDR3 loop is CASSSRGVETQYF. The CDR3 DNA reads TGTGCCAGCAGCTCCCGGGGGGTAGAGACCCAGTACTTC.

This sequence joins TRBV11-2 and TRBJ2-1; 10 nucleotides match TRBD2. CDR1 SGHAT and CDR2 FQNNGV come from the germline V gene. V lost 2 bases to trimming and J lost 12 bases; unmatched junction nucleotides: 7. This CDR3 has 14 amino acids. As DNA, the CDR3 is TGTGCCAGCAGCTTACCTAGCGGGGGCCCCAGGCAGTTCTTC. Translation gives CASSLPSGGPRQFF. The whole variable domain, filled in from reference TRBV11-2 and TRBJ2-1, reads EAGVAQSPRYKIIEKRQSVAFWCNPISGHATLYWYQQILGQGPKLLIQFQNNGVVDDSQLPKDRFSAERLKGVDSTLKIQPAKLEDSAVYLCASSLPSGGPRQFFGPGTRLTVL.